A single sample is the source of the 3 T cell receptor beta chains below, sequenced in a study of blood T cell repertoires in COVID-19. Assay: immunoSEQ multiplex PCR; the TCRdb copy retains only in-frame clones and omits some. This table has around 400,000 clones, roughly four fifths appearing once. The sample was PBMCs or T cells enriched from blood (not recorded which). The origin of the receptors is a woman aged 50 to 60 who had recovered from COVID-19.

This clone was seen just once. This chain joins TRBV30 and TRBJ1-1; the match to TRBD1 covers 7 bases. V trimming: 2 bases; J trimming: 1 base; junction bases outside the gene matches: 7. This CDR3 comprises 15 residues. Germline loops: CDR1 GTSNPN, CDR2 SVGIG (reference sequence). This chain's CDR3 is CAWSIRGEWNTEAFF. For the CDR3, the DNA is TGTGCCTGGAGTATCAGGGGGGAATGGAACACTGAAGCTTTCTTT.

V is TRBV11-1 and J is TRBJ1-6; D unresolved. CDR3 length equals 16 residues. The germline CDR1 and CDR2 sequences are SGHAT and FQDESV (reference sequence). Trimming pared 3 bases from V and 0 bases from J, leaving 9 bases between. The CDR3: CASSFGGSSYNSPLHF. CDR3 in DNA: TGTGCCAGCAGCTTCGGAGGTAGCTCCTATAATTCACCCCTCCACTTT.

V gene TRBV7-9 combines with J gene TRBJ2-1; possible D gene TRBD2, 5 bases. V was shortened by 5 bases and J by 7 bases, with 12 bases between the two germline ends. The germline gives CDR1 SEHNR, CDR2 FQNEAQ (reference sequence). The CDR3 covers 13 residues. The CDR3 DNA reads TGTGCCAGCAGCCGGGCGGGTGGGAATGAGCAGTTCTTC. Amino acids: CASSRAGGNEQFF.